Following are 4 T cell receptor beta chains from one sample sequenced in a study of OX40 agonist ivuxolimab in advanced cancers. Here immunoSEQ multiplex PCR was the method, and the copy in TCRdb shows in-frame clones only, minus some. The sample includes about 36,000 clones, roughly 69% seen only once; the top ten take less than 20%. The specimen comprised CD4+ or CD8+ T cells sorted from blood, sampled in a trial of the OX40 agonist ivuxolimab. These receptors came from an adult with an advanced solid tumor such as melanoma, head and neck, liver or kidney cancer.

This clone was recorded a few times. The gene calls are TRBV10-3 and TRBJ1-2; TRBD1 might be the D (5 bases). V lost 0 bases and J 4 bases, leaving 12 bases between the germline ends. The CDR3 has 15 amino acids. Germline assignment: CDR1 ENHRY and CDR2 SYGVKD. The CDR3 loop is CAISESPGYAYGYTF. For the CDR3, the DNA is TGTGCCATCAGTGAGTCGCCAGGGTATGCCTATGGCTACACCTTC.

This clone was counted between two and nine times. The junction departs from the called germline gene at one end, perhaps through a read error. The rearrangement uses TRBV6-5 and TRBJ1-2, with 8 bases lining up with TRBD1. Germline V gene lookup returns CDR1 MNHEY and CDR2 SVGAGI. The CDR3 length is 15 residues. The CDR3 DNA reads as TGTGCCAGCAGTTCCAGAGGGGGGGGACAGGCTGGCGACACCTTC. Its protein product is CASSSRGGGQAGDTF.

DNA of the CDR3: TGTGCCAGCAGCTTTGGGGACAGCGGAACCTATGGCTACACCTTC. Encoded protein: CASSFGDSGTYGYTF. The chain is built from TRBV5-6 and TRBJ1-2; 7 positions match TRBD1. Germline V gene lookup returns CDR1 SGHDT and CDR2 YYEEEE. Trimming took 2 bases from V and 4 from J; bases not matched to a gene: 8. This CDR3 comprises 15 residues.

The gene calls are TRBV7-2 and TRBJ2-2; 10 bases align to TRBD2. V lost 1 base, J lost 4 bases, and 6 bases stayed unmatched. The germline CDR1 and CDR2 sequences are SGHTA and FQGNSA. The CDR3 covers 17 residues. DNA for the CDR3: TGTGCCAGCAGCTTAGACCAGCGGGGGGGCGGCACCGGGGAGCTGTTTTTT. Translation gives CASSLDQRGGGTGELFF. Combining the CDR3 with reference TRBV7-2 and TRBJ2-2 gives the whole variable domain GAGVSQSPSNKVTEKGKDVELRCDPISGHTALYWYRQSLGQGLEFLIYFQGNSAPDKSGLPSDRFSAERTGGSVSTLTIQRTQQEDSAVYLCASSLDQRGGGTGELFFGEGSRLTVL.